A selection of T cell receptor beta chains follows, all from one sample in a study of vaccination effects on CD4 cells after COVID-19. TCRdb's table, derived via immunoSEQ multiplex PCR, lists solely in-frame clones and lacks some. The data show tens of thousands of clones, about two thirds seen once. No antigen has been assigned to these receptors. The sequencing used CD4+ T cells from PBMCs cultured without peptide, collected before COVID-19 vaccination. These receptors were collected from a human donor who had a prior SARS-CoV-2 infection. CDR3s include the opening cysteine and the closing phenylalanine or tryptophan. Each record gives: J gene, clone size, D gene, CDR3 length, V gene, CDR3 protein, CDR3 DNA. The D gene is left open where the match is weak. For some rows the clone size is stated as once, few or many, or as a class when expanded; others skip it.

>TRBJ2-4|NA|TRBD2|17|TRBV19
CASSIQGTSGPKNIQYF
TGTGCCAGTAGTATTCAGGGGACTAGCGGGCCCAAAAACATTCAGTACTTC
>TRBJ2-5|NA|TRBD2|15|TRBV6-2/TRBV6-3
CASSYHRAGGETQYF
TGTGCCAGCAGTTACCATCGGGCGGGGGGAGAGACCCAGTACTTC
>TRBJ2-1|NA|TRBD2|15|TRBV7-2
CASTLAGNSYNEQFF
TGTGCCAGCACCTTAGCGGGAAACTCCTACAATGAGCAGTTCTTC
>TRBJ2-7|NA|NA|15|TRBV14
CASSRGGGDFYEQYF
TGTGCCAGCAGCCGAGGAGGTGGGGACTTCTACGAGCAGTACTTC
>TRBJ2-5|NA|NA|16|TRBV5-4
CASSFPRGRDGETQYF
TGTGCCAGCAGCTTCCCCAGGGGTCGTGATGGGGAGACCCAGTACTTC
>TRBJ2-3|NA|TRBD2|15|TRBV5-4
CASSLRGLAVDTQYF
TGTGCCAGCAGCTTGAGAGGACTAGCAGTAGATACGCAGTATTTT
>TRBJ2-5|NA|TRBD2|17|TRBV7-2
CASSPGPFRGGPQAQYF
TGTGCCAGCAGTCCCGGGCCTTTCCGGGGGGGCCCCCAGGCCCAGTACTTC
>TRBJ2-7|NA|NA|15|TRBV6-1
CASSELGHSSYEQYF
TGTGCCAGCAGTGAACTTGGACATAGCTCCTACGAGCAGTACTTC
>TRBJ1-6|few|NA|15|TRBV6-6
CASSYVGGRDSPLHF
TGTGCCAGCAGTTACGTTGGGGGGCGCGATTCACCCCTCCACTTT
>TRBJ1-6|NA|NA|14|TRBV7-9
CASSLGGGDSPLHF
TGTGCCAGCAGCTTAGGGGGTGGTGACTCACCCCTCCACTTT
>TRBJ2-3|NA|NA|13|TRBV24-1
CATSATSTDTQYF
TGTGCCACCAGTGCCACTAGCACAGATACGCAGTATTTT
>TRBJ2-5|NA|TRBD2|13|TRBV7-9
CASSVAGYETQYF
TGTGCCAGCAGCGTAGCGGGGTATGAGACCCAGTACTTC